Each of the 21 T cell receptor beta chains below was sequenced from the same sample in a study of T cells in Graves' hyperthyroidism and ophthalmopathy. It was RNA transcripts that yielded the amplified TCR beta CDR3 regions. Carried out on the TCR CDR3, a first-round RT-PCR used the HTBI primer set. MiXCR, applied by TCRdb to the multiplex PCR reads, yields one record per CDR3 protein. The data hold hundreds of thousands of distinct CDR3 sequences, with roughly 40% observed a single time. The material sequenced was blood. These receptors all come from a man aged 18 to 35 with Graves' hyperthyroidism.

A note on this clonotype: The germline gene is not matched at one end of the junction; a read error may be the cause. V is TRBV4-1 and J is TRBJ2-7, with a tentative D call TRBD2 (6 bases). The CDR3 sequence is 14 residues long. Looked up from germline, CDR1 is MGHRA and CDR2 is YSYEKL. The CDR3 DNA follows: TGCGCCAGCAGCCAAACGGGGGATGCCTACGAGCGGTACTTC. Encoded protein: CASSQTGDAYERYF.

Written as DNA, the CDR3 is TGTGCCAGCAGTCCTCGTGGGGGGGATCTCACAGATACGCAGTATTTT. Amino acids: CASSPRGGDLTDTQYF. The rearrangement joins TRBV2 to TRBJ2-3; 7 nucleotides align to TRBD2. V shed 5 bases, J shed 2 bases, and the junction held 10 bases outside the gene matches. This CDR3 has 16 amino acids. CDR1 and CDR2 (germline): SNHLY, FYNNEI.

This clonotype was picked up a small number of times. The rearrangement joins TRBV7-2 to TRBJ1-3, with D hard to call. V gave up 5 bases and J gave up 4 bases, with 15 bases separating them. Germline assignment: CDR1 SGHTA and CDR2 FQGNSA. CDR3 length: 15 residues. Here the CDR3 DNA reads TGTGCCAGCAGCCGCGACACAATAGTAGGAAACACCATATATTTT. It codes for CASSRDTIVGNTIYF.

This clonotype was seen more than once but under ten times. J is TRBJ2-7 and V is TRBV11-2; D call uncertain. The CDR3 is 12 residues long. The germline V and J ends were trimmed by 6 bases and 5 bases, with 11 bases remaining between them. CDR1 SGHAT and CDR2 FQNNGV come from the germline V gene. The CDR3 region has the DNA TGTGCCAGCAGGGGGAACGGTGACGAGCAGTACTTC. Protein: CASRGNGDEQYF.

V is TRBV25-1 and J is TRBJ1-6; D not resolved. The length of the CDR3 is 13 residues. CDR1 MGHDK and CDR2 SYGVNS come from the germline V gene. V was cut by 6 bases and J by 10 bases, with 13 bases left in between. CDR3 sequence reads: CASSRDKESPLHF. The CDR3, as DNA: TGTGCCAGCAGCCGCGACAAGGAATCACCCCTCCACTTT.

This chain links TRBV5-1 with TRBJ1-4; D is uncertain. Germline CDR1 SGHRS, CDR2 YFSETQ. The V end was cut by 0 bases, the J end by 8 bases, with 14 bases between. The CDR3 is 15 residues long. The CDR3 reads CASSLAPGNREKLFF. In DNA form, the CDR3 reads TGCGCCAGCAGCTTGGCCCCGGGAAATCGGGAAAAACTGTTTTTT.

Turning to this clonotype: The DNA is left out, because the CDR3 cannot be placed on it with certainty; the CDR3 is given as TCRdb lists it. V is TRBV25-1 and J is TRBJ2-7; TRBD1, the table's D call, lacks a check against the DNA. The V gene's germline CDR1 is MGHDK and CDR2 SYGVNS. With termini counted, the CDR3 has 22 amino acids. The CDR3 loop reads CASSFYICSAPPRAGRSGEQYF.

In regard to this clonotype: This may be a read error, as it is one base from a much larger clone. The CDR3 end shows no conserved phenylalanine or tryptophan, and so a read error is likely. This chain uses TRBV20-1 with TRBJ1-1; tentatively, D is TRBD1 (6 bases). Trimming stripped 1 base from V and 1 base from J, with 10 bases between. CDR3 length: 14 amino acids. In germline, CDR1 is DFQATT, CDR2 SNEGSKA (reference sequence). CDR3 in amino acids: CSARAAGANTEAFL. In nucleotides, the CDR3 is TGCAGTGCTAGAGCGGCGGGGGCGAACACTGAAGCTTTCCTT.

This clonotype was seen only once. The CDR3 is CAYRDTISGNTIYF. The CDR3 nucleotides read TGTGCCTACCGAGACACTATCTCTGGAAACACCATATATTTT. V is TRBV5-4 and J is TRBJ1-3; D remains ambiguous. Between the trimmed V and J ends, which lost 10 bases and 0 bases, there was a span of 14 bases. Germline V CDR1 and CDR2: SGHNT, YYREEE (reference sequence). This CDR3 is 14 amino acids long.

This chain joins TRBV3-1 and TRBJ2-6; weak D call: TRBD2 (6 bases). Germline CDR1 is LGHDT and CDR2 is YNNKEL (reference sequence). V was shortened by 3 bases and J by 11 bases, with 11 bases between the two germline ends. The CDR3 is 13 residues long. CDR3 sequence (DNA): TGTGCCAGCAGCCACTCCCGGAGGGACGTCCTGACTTTC. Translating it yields CASSHSRRDVLTF.

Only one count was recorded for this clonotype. The CDR3 nucleotides are TGTGCCAGCAGCTTAGCCTTGAGGGGCAGCTCTGGAAACACCTTC. As protein: CASSLALRGSSGNTF. The rearrangement uses TRBV7-8 and TRBJ1-2, with a weak D call TRBD1 (5 bases). V gave up 0 bases and J gave up 12 bases, with 20 bases separating them. The CDR3 loop spans 15 amino acids. Germline loops: CDR1 SGHVS, CDR2 FQNEAQ.

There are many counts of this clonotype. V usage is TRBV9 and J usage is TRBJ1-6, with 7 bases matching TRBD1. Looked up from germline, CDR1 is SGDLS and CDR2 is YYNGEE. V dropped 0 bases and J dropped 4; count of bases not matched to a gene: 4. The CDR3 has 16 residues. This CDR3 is CASSVEGQPYNSPLHF. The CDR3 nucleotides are TGTGCCAGCAGCGTAGAGGGACAGCCGTATAATTCACCCCTCCACTTT. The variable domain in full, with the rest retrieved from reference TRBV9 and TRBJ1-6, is DSGVTQTPKHLITATGQRVTLRCSPRSGDLSVYWYQQSLDQGLQFLIQYYNGEERAKGNILERFSAQQFPDLHSELNLSSLELGDSALYFCASSVEGQPYNSPLHFGNGTRLTVT.

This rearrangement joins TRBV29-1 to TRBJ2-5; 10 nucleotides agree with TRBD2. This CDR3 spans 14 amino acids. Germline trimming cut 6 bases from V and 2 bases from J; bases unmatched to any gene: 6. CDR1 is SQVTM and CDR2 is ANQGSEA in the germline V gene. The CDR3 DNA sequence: TGCAGCGTAGGGCTAGCGGGGGTTCAAGAGACCCAGTACTTC. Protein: CSVGLAGVQETQYF.

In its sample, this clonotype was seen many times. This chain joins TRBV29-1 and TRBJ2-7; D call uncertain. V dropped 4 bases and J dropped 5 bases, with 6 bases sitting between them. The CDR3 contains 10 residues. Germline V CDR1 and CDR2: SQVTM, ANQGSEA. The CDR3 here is CSVAENEQYF. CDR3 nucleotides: TGCAGCGTTGCTGAGAACGAGCAGTACTTC.

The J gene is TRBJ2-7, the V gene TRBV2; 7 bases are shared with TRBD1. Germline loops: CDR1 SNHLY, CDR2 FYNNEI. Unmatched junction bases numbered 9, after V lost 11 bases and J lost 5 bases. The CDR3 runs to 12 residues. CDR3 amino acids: CAATGTENEQYF. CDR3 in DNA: TGTGCCGCCACCGGGACAGAAAACGAGCAGTACTTC. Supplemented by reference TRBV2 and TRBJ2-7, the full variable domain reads EPEVTQTPSHQVTQMGQEVILRCVPISNHLYFYWYRQILGQKVEFLVSFYNNEISEKSEIFDDQFSVERPDGSNFTLKIRSTKLEDSAMYFCAATGTENEQYFGPGTRLTVT.

The CDR3 spells CASSGHAGTSGSHEQFF. CDR3 DNA: TGTGCCAGCAGTGGACATGCCGGGACTAGCGGGAGCCATGAGCAGTTCTTC. V usage is TRBV25-1 and J usage is TRBJ2-1; TRBD2 agrees at 14 bases. V gave up 4 bases and J gave up 8 bases; unmatched junction bases: 10. Per the germline V gene, CDR1 is MGHDK and CDR2 is SYGVNS. This CDR3 comprises 17 residues.

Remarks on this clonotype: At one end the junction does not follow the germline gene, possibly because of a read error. The CDR3: CASSQDLGRGIGYTF. The CDR3, as DNA: TGCGCCAGCAGCCAAGATCTCGGCAGGGGTATAGGCTACACCTTC. The rearrangement joins TRBV2 to TRBJ1-2, with D tentatively TRBD1 (6 bases). Germline CDR1 SNHLY, CDR2 FYNNEI. The CDR3 covers 15 residues.

CDR3: CASSQSGGNTIYF. CDR3 DNA: TGTGCCAGCAGCCAGAGTGGGGGAAACACCATATATTTT. The V and J genes are TRBV5-4 and TRBJ1-3; D is unresolved. The CDR3 consists of 13 residues. CDR1 is SGHNT and CDR2 is YYREEE in the germline V gene (reference sequence). Trimming left V 4 bases short and J 4 bases short, with 9 bases between.

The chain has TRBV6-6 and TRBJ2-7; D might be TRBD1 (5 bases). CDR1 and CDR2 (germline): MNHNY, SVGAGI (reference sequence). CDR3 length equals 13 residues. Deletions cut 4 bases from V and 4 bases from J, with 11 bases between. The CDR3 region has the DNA TGTGCCAGCAGTTTGGGGCCAGAGTACGAGCAGTACTTC. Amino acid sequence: CASSLGPEYEQYF.

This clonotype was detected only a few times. The DNA of the CDR3 is TGTGCCAGCAGCTTATCGGTTCATGGGTCTTCCTACGAGCAGTACTTC. This encodes CASSLSVHGSSYEQYF. The chain combines TRBV7-2 with TRBJ2-7; D is unresolved. V lost 2 bases and J lost 1, with 15 bases in between. The CDR3 totals 16 residues. Germline V gene lookup returns CDR1 SGHTA and CDR2 FQGNSA.

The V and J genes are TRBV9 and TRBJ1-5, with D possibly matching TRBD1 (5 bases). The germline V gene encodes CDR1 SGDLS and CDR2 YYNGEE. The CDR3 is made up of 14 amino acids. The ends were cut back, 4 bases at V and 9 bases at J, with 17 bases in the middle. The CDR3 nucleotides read TGTGCCAGCAGCCTCGCCGGGGGGAGGGGGCCCCAGCATTTT. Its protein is CASSLAGGRGPQHF.